This T cell receptor beta chain was sequenced in a study of shared clonotypes between healthy human individuals. Study results and limitations: Non-shared clonotypes showed lower generation probabilities than clonotypes common to all four donors.

This CDR3 is built from 14 residues. The trim removed 0 bases at V and 4 bases at J, leaving 3 bases unmatched. Germline V CDR1 and CDR2: SGDLS, YYNGEE. Libraries were prepared by immunoSEQ multiplex PCR; TCRdb keeps only in-frame clonotypes and omits some of them. The top ten hold roughly 10% of the sample, which has a few hundred thousand clones, 50% to 75% seen once. Donors comprised healthy HIV-negative adults lacking recent acute infections or vaccinations. The CD4+ fraction was divided into a CD45RA+ naive subset and a CD45RA-negative memory subset. For this clone: The antigen remains undetermined.

This sequence originates from a man aged 25-45 years in good health. Sequenced sample: memory CD4+ T cells sorted from blood. This sample's subset: CD45RA-negative fraction. The rearrangement links TRBV9 to TRBJ2-5, with 7 bases matching TRBD2. The CDR3 spells CASSVEVAGETQYF. In DNA, the CDR3 is TGTGCCAGCAGCGTAGAAGTAGCGGGAGAGACCCAGTACTTC.